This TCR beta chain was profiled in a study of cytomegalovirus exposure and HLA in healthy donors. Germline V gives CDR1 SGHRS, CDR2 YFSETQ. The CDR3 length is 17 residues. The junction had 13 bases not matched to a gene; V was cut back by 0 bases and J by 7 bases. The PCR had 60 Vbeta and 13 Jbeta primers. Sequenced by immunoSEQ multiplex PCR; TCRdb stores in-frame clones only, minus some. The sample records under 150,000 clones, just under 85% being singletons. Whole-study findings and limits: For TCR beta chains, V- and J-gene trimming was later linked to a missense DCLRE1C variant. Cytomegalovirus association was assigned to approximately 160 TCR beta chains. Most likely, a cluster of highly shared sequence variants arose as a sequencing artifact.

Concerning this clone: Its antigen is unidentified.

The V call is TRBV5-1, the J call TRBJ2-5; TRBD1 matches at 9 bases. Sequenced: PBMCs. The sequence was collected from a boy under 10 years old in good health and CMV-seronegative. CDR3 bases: TGCGCCAGCAGCTTGGCCAAAGATAACAGGGGGCGCGGGACCCAGTACTTC. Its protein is CASSLAKDNRGRGTQYF.